The T cell receptor (beta chain) described here comes from a study of cytomegalovirus exposure and HLA in healthy donors. Study-wide results and caveats: In vitro, a few CMV-associated chains proved specific for CMV antigens.

PCR was performed using 60 Vbeta and 13 Jbeta primers. Generated by immunoSEQ multiplex PCR, the TCRdb table keeps only in-frame clones and is missing some. The sample has approximately 68,000 clones; around 75% are singletons. V lost 4 bases to trimming and J lost 5 bases; unmatched junction nucleotides: 6. The CDR3 sequence is 15 residues long. CDR1 is SGDLS, CDR2 YYNGEE, per germline. As regards this clone: No antigen is known for it.

Unrecorded immune exposures were likely, despite nominal health at sampling. This rearrangement joins TRBV9 to TRBJ2-7, with 13 bases matching TRBD2. The sequence came from a woman in her thirties in good health and CMV-seropositive. The sequencing sample was made of PBMCs. The CDR3 nucleotides read TGTGCCAGCAGCAACGGACTAGCGGGAGCCCACGAGCAGTACTTC. It translates to CASSNGLAGAHEQYF.